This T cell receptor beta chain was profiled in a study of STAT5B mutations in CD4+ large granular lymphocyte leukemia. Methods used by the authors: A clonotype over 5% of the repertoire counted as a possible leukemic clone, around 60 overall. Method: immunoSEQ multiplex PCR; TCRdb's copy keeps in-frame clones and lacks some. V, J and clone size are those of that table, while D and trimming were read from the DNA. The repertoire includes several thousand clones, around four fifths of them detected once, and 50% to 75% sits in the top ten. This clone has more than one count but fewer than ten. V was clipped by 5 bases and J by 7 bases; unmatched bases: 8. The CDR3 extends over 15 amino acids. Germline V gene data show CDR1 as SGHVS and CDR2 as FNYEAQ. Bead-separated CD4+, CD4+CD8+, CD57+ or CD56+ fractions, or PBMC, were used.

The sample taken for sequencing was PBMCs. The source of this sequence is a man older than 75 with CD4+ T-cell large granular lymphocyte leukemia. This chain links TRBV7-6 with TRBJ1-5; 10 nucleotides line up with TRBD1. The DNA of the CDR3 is TGTGCCAGCAGCCCCGACAGGGGGCTGGGACAGCCCCAGCATTTT. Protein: CASSPDRGLGQPQHF. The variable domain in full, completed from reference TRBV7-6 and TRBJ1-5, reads GAGVSQSPRYKVTKRGQDVALRCDPISGHVSLYWYRQALGQGPEFLTYFNYEAQQDKSGLPNDRFSAERPEGSISTLTIQRTEQRDSAMYRCASSPDRGLGQPQHFGDGTRLSIL.